These 8 T cell receptor beta chains originate from one sample sequenced in a study of T cell changes during pregnancy in multiple sclerosis. Some clones are missing from TCRdb's copy, which holds only in-frame ones; the method was immunoSEQ multiplex PCR. The data hold some 60,000 clones, with about 89% observed a single time. Sequencing was performed on peripheral blood, taken after pregnancy. The receptors shown here come from a female donor with multiple sclerosis, enrolled in a pregnancy study.

The genes are TRBV6-5 and TRBJ1-2; no reliable D call. Germline lookup yields CDR1 MNHEY and CDR2 SVGAGI. The germline V and J ends were trimmed by 0 bases and 4 bases, with 9 bases remaining between them. CDR3 size: 14 residues. CDR3 bases: TGTGCCAGCAGTTACTCGTCGGGATTCTATGGCTACACCTTC. Its protein is CASSYSSGFYGYTF.

A remark on this clone: At one end, the junction sequence differs from germline, possibly due to a read error. This chain links TRBV11-3 with TRBJ1-1; D unclear. The length of the CDR3 is 13 residues. Germline V gene sequence: CDR1 SGHNT, CDR2 YENEEA. The CDR3 loop is CASSLEAGTEAFF. Written as DNA, the CDR3 is TGTGCCAGCAGCCTAGAGGCCGGGACTGAAGCTTTCTTT.

The chain combines TRBV2 with TRBJ1-2; possibly TRBD1 for D (6 bases). The CDR3 extends over 13 amino acids. CDR1 is SNHLY and CDR2 is FYNNEI in the germline V gene. V gave up 4 bases and J gave up 4 bases, with 10 bases separating them. CDR3 coding DNA: TGTGCCAGCAGTGGCAGGGGTAGCTATGGCTACACCTTC. Translation: CASSGRGSYGYTF.

V is TRBV11-2 and J is TRBJ1-1, with D possibly matching TRBD1 (5 bases). The CDR3 sequence is 16 residues long. With 5 bases removed from V and 1 base from J, the gap between germline ends came to 17 bases. CDR1 is SGHAT and CDR2 is FQNNGV in the germline V gene. The CDR3 is CASSPRGSSRNTEAFF. The CDR3 nucleotides read TGTGCCAGCAGCCCTCGGGGGTCCAGTCGGAACACTGAAGCTTTCTTT.

This rearrangement joins TRBV5-1 to TRBJ1-4; a weak D match, TRBD1 (5 bases). The CDR3 consists of 14 residues. The V gene's germline CDR1 is SGHRS and CDR2 YFSETQ. With 3 bases removed from V and 8 bases from J, the gap between germline ends came to 14 bases. The CDR3 sequence is CASSSQGSGEKLFF. In nucleotides, the CDR3 is TGCGCCAGCAGCTCGCAAGGTTCAGGGGAAAAACTGTTTTTT.

The V and J genes are TRBV4-1 and TRBJ1-1, with D tentatively TRBD1 (6 bases). CDR3 size: 14 residues. Germline V gene data show CDR1 as MGHRA and CDR2 as YSYEKL. V lost 4 bases and J 0 bases, leaving 9 bases between the germline ends. The CDR3 DNA reads as TGCGCCAGCAGCCCCAGGGGCCTGAACACTGAAGCTTTCTTT. It yields the protein CASSPRGLNTEAFF.

The rearrangement links TRBV9 to TRBJ2-3; perhaps TRBD2 as D (5 bases). Germline assignment: CDR1 SGDLS and CDR2 YYNGEE. The CDR3 loop spans 18 amino acids. Between the trimmed V and J ends, which lost 4 bases and 1 base, there was a span of 22 bases. CDR3 region: CASSMPPSRRAGTDTQYF. CDR3 DNA: TGTGCCAGCAGCATGCCCCCCAGTAGGAGAGCGGGCACAGATACGCAGTATTTT.

The V gene is TRBV29-1, the J gene TRBJ2-5, with TRBD1 identical over 9 bases. The CDR3 runs to 13 residues. CDR1 and CDR2 (germline): SQVTM, ANQGSEA. V shed 7 bases and J 5 bases; nucleotides not matched to a gene: 8. This CDR3 reads CSDTQGAGETQYF. The CDR3 DNA reads TGCAGCGACACACAGGGGGCAGGGGAGACCCAGTACTTC.